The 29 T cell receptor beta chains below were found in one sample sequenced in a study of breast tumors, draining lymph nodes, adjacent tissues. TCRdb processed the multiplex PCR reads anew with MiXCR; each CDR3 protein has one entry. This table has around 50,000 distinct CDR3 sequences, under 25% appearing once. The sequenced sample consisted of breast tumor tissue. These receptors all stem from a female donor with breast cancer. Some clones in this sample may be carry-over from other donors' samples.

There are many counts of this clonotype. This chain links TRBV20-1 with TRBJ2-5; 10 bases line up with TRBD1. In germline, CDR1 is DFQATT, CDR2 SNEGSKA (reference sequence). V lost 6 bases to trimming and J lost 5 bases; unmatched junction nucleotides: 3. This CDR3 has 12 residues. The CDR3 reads CSARTGGETQYF. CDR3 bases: TGCAGTGCGAGGACAGGGGGGGAGACCCAGTACTTC.

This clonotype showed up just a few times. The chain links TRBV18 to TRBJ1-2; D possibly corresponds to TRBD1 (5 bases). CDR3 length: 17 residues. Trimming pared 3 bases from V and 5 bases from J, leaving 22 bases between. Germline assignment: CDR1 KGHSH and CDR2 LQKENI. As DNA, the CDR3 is TGTGCCAGCTCACCGGAACCCCGGACATGGGCAAGTTATGGCTACACCTTC. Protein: CASSPEPRTWASYGYTF.

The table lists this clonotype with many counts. In DNA, the CDR3 is TGCGCCAGCAGCAATAGCCGGGACAGGGGGTCCTACGAGCAGTACTTC. Translation gives CASSNSRDRGSYEQYF. The V gene is TRBV5-1, the J gene TRBJ2-7, with 11 bases that match TRBD1. Per germline, CDR1 SGHRS and CDR2 YFSETQ. The CDR3 has 16 residues. Trimming took 4 bases from V and 1 from J; bases not matched to a gene: 7.

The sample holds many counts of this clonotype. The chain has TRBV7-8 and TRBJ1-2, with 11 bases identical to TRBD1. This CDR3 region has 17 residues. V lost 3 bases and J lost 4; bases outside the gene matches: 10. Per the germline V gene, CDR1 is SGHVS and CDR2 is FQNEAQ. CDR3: CASSFGQGARFGYGYTF. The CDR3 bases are TGTGCCAGCAGCTTTGGACAGGGGGCGCGTTTCGGCTATGGCTACACCTTC.

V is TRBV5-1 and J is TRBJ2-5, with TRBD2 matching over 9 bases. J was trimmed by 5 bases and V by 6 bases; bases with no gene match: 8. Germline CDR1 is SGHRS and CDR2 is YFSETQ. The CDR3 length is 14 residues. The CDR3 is CASNPAGGVETQYF. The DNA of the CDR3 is TGCGCCAGCAACCCAGCGGGGGGTGTGGAGACCCAGTACTTC.

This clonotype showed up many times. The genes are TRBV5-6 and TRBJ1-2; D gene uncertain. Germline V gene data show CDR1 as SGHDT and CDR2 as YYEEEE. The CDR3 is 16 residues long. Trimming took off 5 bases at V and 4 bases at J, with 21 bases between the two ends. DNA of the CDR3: TGTGCCAGCAGACAAGAGACGGGATCCTCCCGCTATGGCTACACCTTC. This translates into CASRQETGSSRYGYTF. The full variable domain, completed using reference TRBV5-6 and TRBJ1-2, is DAGVTQSPTHLIKTRGQQVTLRCSPKSGHDTVSWYQQALGQGPQFIFQYYEEEERQRGNFPDRFSGHQFPNYSSELNVNALLLGDSALYLCASRQETGSSRYGYTFGSGTRLTVV.

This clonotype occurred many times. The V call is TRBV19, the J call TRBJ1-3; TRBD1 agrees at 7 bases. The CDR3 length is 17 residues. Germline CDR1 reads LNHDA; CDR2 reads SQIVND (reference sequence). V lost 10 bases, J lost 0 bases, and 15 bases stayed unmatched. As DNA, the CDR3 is TGTGCCACCACCCAATGGGGACAGCCGCTCTCTGGAAACACCATATATTTT. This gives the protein CATTQWGQPLSGNTIYF. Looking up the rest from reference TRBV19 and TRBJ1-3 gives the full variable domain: DGGITQSPKYLFRKEGQNVTLSCEQNLNHDAMYWYRQDPGQGLRLIYYSQIVNDFQKGDIAEGYSVSREKKESFPLTVTSAQKNPTAFYLCATTQWGQPLSGNTIYFGEGSWLTVV.

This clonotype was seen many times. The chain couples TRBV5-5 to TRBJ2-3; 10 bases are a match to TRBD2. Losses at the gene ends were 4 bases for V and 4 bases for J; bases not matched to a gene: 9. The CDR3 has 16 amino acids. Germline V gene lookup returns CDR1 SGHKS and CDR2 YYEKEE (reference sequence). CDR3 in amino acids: CASSLIPSGGADTQYF. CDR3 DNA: TGTGCCAGCAGCCTAATACCTAGCGGGGGAGCAGATACGCAGTATTTT. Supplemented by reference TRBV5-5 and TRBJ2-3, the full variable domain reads DAGVTQSPTHLIKTRGQQVTLRCSPISGHKSVSWYQQVLGQGPQFIFQYYEKEERGRGNFPDRFSARQFPNYSSELNVNALLLGDSALYLCASSLIPSGGADTQYFGPGTRLTVL.

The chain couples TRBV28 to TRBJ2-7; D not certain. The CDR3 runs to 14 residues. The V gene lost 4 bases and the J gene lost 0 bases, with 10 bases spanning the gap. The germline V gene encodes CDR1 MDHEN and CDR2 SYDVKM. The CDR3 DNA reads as TGTGCCAGCAGTTCAATCAGTAGCTCCTACGAGCAGTACTTC. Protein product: CASSSISSSYEQYF.

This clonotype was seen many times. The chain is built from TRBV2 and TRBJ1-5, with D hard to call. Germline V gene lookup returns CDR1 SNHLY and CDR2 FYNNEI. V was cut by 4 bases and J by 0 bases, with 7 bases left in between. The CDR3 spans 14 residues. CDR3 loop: CASSGGNSNQPQHF. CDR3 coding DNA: TGTGCCAGCAGTGGGGGAAATAGCAATCAGCCCCAGCATTTT. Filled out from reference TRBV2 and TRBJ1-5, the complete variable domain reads EPEVTQTPSHQVTQMGQEVILRCVPISNHLYFYWYRQILGQKVEFLVSFYNNEISEKSEIFDDQFSVERPDGSNFTLKIRSTKLEDSAMYFCASSGGNSNQPQHFGDGTRLSIL.

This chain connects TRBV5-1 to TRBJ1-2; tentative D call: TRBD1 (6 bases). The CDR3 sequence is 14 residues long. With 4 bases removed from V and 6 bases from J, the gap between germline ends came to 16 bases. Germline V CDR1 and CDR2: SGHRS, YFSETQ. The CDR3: CASSASQGWDGYTF. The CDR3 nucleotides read TGCGCCAGCAGCGCATCACAGGGTTGGGATGGCTACACCTTC.

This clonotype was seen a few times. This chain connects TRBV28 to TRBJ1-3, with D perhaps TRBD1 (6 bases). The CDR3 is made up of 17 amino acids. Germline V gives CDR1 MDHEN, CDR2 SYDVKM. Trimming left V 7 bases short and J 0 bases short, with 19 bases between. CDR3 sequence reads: CASTTPGQPTSGNTIYF. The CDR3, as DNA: TGTGCCAGCACCACGCCCGGACAGCCGACCTCTGGAAACACCATATATTTT.

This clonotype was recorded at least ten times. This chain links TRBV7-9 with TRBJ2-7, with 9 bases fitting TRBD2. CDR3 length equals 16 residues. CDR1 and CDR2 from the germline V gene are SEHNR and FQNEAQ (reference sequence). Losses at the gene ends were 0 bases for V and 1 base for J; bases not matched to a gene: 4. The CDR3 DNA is TGTGCCAGCAGCTTAGCTGTGACTAGCGGTTCCTACGAGCAGTACTTC. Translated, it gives CASSLAVTSGSYEQYF. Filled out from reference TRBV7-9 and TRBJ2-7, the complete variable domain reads DTGVSQNPRHKITKRGQNVTFRCDPISEHNRLYWYRQTLGQGPEFLTYFQNEAQLEKSRLLSDRFSAERPKGSFSTLEIQRTEQGDSAMYLCASSLAVTSGSYEQYFGPGTRLTVT.

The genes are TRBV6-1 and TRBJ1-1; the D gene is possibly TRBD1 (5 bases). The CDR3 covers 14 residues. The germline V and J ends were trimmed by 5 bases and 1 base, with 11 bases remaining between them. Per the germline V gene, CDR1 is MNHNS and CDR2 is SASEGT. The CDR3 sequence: CASSLSGPNTEAFF. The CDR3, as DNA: TGTGCCAGCAGTCTATCGGGACCGAACACTGAAGCTTTCTTT.

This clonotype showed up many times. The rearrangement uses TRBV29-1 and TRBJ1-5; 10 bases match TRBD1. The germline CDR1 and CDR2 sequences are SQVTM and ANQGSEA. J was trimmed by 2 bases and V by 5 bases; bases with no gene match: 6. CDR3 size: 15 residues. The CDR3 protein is CSVREGTGGNQPQHF. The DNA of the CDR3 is TGCAGCGTTCGAGAGGGGACAGGGGGCAATCAGCCCCAGCATTTT.

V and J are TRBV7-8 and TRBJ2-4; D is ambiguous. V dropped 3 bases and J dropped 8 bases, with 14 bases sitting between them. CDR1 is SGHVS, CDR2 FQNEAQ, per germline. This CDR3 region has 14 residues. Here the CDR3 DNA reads TGTGCCAGCAGCTTCGGGCCGTTAATCGACATTCAGTACTTC. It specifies CASSFGPLIDIQYF.

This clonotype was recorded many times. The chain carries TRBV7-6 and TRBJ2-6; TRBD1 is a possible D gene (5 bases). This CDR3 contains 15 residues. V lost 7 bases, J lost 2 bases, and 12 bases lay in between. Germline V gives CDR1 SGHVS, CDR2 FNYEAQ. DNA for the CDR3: TGTGCCAGCACCCTGGTGACAGCTGGGGCCAACGTCCTGACTTTC. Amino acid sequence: CASTLVTAGANVLTF.

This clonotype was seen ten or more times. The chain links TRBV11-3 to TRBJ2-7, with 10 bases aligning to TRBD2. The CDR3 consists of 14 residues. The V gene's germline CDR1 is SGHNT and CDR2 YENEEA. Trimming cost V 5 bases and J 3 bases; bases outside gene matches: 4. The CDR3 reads CASSPGTSDYEQYF. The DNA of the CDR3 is TGTGCCAGCAGCCCCGGGACTAGCGACTACGAGCAGTACTTC.

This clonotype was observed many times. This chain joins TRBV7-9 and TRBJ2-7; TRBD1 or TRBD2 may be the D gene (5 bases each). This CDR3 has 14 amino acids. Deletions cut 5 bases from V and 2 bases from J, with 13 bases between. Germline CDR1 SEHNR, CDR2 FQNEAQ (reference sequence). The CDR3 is CASSRGTVTYEQYF. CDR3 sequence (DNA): TGTGCCAGCAGCCGAGGGACCGTTACCTACGAGCAGTACTTC. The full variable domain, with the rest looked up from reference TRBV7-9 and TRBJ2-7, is DTGVSQNPRHKITKRGQNVTFRCDPISEHNRLYWYRQTLGQGPEFLTYFQNEAQLEKSRLLSDRFSAERPKGSFSTLEIQRTEQGDSAMYLCASSRGTVTYEQYFGPGTRLTVT.

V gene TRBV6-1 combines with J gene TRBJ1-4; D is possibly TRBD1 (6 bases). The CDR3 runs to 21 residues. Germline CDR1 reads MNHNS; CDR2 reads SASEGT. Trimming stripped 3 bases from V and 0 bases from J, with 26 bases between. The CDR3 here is CASSEELPVRGRGATNEKLFF. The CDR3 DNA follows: TGTGCCAGCAGTGAGGAACTCCCCGTTCGGGGAAGGGGGGCAACTAATGAAAAACTGTTTTTT.

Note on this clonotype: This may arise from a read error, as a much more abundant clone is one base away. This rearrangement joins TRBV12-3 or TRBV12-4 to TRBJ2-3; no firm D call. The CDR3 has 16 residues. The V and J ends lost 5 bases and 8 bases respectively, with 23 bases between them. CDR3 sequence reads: CASSPSETYNYPTQYF. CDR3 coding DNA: TGTGCCAGCAGTCCCTCCGAGACTTACAATTACCCTACGCAGTATTTT.

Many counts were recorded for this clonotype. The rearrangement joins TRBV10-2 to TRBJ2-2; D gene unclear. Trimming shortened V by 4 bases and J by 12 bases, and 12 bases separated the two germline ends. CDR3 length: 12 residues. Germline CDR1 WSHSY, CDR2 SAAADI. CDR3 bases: TGCGCCAGCAGTGGTCATTTCGTCCAGCTGTTTTTT. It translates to CASSGHFVQLFF.

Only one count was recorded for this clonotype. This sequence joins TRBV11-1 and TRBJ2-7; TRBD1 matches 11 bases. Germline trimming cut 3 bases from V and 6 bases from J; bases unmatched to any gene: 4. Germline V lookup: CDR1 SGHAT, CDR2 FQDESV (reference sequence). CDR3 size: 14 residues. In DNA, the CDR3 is TGTGCCAGCAGCTTGGACAGGGGGCGCCTCGAGCAGTACTTC. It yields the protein CASSLDRGRLEQYF.

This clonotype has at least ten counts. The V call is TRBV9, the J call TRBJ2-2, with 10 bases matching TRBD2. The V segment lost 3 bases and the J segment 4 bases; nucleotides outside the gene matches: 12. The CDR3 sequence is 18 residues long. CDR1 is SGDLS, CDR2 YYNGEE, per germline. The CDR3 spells CASSGREAGGPGTGELFF. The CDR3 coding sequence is TGTGCCAGCAGCGGGCGGGAAGCGGGAGGGCCGGGCACCGGGGAGCTGTTTTTT. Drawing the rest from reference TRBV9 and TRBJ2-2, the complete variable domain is DSGVTQTPKHLITATGQRVTLRCSPRSGDLSVYWYQQSLDQGLQFLIQYYNGEERAKGNILERFSAQQFPDLHSELNLSSLELGDSALYFCASSGREAGGPGTGELFFGEGSRLTVL.

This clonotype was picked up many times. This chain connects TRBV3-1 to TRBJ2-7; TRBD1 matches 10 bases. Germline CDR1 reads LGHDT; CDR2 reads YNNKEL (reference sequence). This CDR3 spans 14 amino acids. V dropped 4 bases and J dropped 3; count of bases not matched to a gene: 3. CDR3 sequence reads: CASSLRDRGYEQYF. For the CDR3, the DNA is TGTGCCAGCAGCCTCCGGGACAGGGGCTACGAGCAGTACTTC.

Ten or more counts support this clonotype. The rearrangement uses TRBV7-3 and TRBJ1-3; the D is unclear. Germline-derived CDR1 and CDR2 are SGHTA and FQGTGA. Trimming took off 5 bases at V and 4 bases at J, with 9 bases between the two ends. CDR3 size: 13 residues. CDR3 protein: CASSLGLGNTIYF. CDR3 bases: TGTGCCAGCAGCCTCGGGCTAGGAAACACCATATATTTT.

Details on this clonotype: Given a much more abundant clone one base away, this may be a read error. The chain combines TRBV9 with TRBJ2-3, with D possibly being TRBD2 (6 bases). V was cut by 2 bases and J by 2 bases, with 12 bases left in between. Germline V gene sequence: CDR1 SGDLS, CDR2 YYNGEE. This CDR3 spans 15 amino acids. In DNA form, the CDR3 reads TGTGCCAGCAGCGTTTCTGGCGGGGTCACAGATACGCAGTATTTT. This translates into CASSVSGGVTDTQYF. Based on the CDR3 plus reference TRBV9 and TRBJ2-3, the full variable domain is DSGVTQTPKHLITATGQRVTLRCSPRSGDLSVYWYQQSLDQGLQFLIQYYNGEERAKGNILERFSAQQFPDLHSELNLSSLELGDSALYFCASSVSGGVTDTQYFGPGTRLTVL.

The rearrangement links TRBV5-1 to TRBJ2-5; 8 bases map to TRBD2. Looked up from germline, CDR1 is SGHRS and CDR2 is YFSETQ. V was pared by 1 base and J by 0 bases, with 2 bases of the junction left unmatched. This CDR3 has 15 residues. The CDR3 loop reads CASSLTSGNQETQYF. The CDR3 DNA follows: TGCGCCAGCAGCTTGACTAGCGGAAACCAAGAGACCCAGTACTTC.

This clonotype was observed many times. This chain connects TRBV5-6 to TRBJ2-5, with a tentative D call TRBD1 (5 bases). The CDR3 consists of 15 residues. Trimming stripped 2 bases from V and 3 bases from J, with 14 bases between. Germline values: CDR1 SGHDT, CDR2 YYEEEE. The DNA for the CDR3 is TGTGCCAGCAGCTTACGACAGCTTTATAAAGAGACCCAGTACTTC. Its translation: CASSLRQLYKETQYF.